The rows below give T cell receptor beta chains drawn from one sample of a study of T cells after yellow fever vaccination. TCRdb re-derived calls from the 5' RACE reads in MiXCR, one entry per CDR3 protein. The sample lists around 500,000 distinct CDR3 sequences; about a fifth were seen once. The sample in question was PBMCs, obtained more than 20 days after the first yellow fever vaccination. The receptor source for this set is a man aged 18 to 29 who received the YFV17D yellow fever vaccine. The CDR3 runs from the conserved cysteine through the conserved F or W. The D gene is left open where the match is weak. Expanded clones get a size class; other rows say once, few or many, or leave the size out.

j_call clone_size v_call d_call cdr3_aa cdr3_nt
TRBJ2-1 . TRBV2 . CASSTIIASSYNEQFF TGTGCCAGCAGCACGATCATAGCTAGCTCCTACAATGAGCAGTTCTTC
TRBJ2-7 . TRBV9 . CASSVGPNLEQYF TGTGCCAGCAGCGTAGGGCCCAATCTCGAGCAGTACTTC
TRBJ2-1 . TRBV4-3 . CASSPRQGGTYNEQFF TGCGCCAGCAGTCCTAGACAGGGAGGGACCTACAATGAGCAGTTCTTC
TRBJ1-4 few TRBV12-3/TRBV12-4 . CASSPREGEKLFF TGTGCCAGCAGTCCCAGGGAAGGCGAAAAACTGTTTTTT
TRBJ2-3 few TRBV19 TRBD1 CASSISDREGTDTQYF TGTGCCAGTAGTATATCGGACAGGGAGGGCACAGATACGCAGTATTTT
TRBJ2-1 . TRBV5-1 . CASSLWGRNNEQFF TGCGCCAGCAGCCTGTGGGGGCGCAACAATGAGCAGTTCTTC
TRBJ2-1 . TRBV28 . CASRSRGAYNELFF TGTGCCAGCCGAAGCCGTGGAGCCTACAATGAGCTGTTCTTC
TRBJ1-1 few TRBV5-1 TRBD1 CASSHTTGGGNTEAFF TGCGCCAGCAGCCATACTACAGGGGGGGGGAACACTGAAGCTTTCTTT
TRBJ1-5 few TRBV29-1 . CSGSRGKDQPQHF TGCAGCGGGTCGAGGGGGAAAGATCAGCCCCAGCATTTT
TRBJ2-1 few TRBV20-1 . CSAHRTTGAYNEQFF TGCAGTGCTCACAGGACGACAGGCGCCTACAATGAGCAGTTCTTC
TRBJ2-5 . TRBV12-3/TRBV12-4 TRBD2 CASSSAGGPSVETQYF TGTGCCAGCAGTTCCGCGGGGGGGCCTTCGGTGGAGACCCAGTACTTC
TRBJ2-2 few TRBV29-1 . CSAPEGTGELFF TGCAGCGCCCCCGAGGGGACCGGGGAGCTGTTTTTT
TRBJ1-3 . TRBV20-1 TRBD1 CSARVQGSGNTIYF TGCAGTGCTAGAGTACAGGGGTCGGGAAACACCATATATTTT
TRBJ2-5 . TRBV5-6 TRBD1 CASSPTTGGVETQYF TGTGCCAGCAGCCCAACGACAGGGGGCGTCGAGACCCAGTACTTC
TRBJ2-3 . TRBV7-2 . CASSSRVSDTQYF TGTGCCAGCAGCTCCAGGGTATCAGATACGCAGTATTTT
TRBJ2-3 few TRBV20-1 TRBD2 CSAPSSGRPDTQYF TGCAGTGCTCCCTCTAGCGGGAGACCAGATACGCAGTATTTT
TRBJ2-3 . TRBV7-8 TRBD2 CASSLASGGGLSTDTQYF TGTGCCAGCAGCTTGGCTAGCGGGGGGGGATTGAGCACAGATACGCAGTATTTT
TRBJ2-2 . TRBV10-3 TRBD2 CAISVWRGANTGELFF TGTGCCATCAGTGTCTGGCGGGGGGCGAACACCGGGGAGCTGTTTTTT
TRBJ2-2 . TRBV29-1 . CSVVWPNTGELFF TGCAGCGTTGTGTGGCCTAACACCGGGGAGCTGTTTTTT
TRBJ1-2 many TRBV7-8 TRBD1 CASSVGGTAGYTF TGTGCCAGCAGCGTAGGAGGGACAGCCGGCTACACCTTC
TRBJ1-4 few TRBV7-2 . CASSSTAIGVFNEKLFF TGTGCCAGCAGCTCGACAGCCATCGGAGTTTTTAATGAAAAACTGTTTTTT
TRBJ2-1 . TRBV12-3/TRBV12-4 . CASRYGTPYNEQFF TGTGCCAGCAGGTACGGAACCCCCTACAATGAGCAGTTCTTC
TRBJ1-5 many TRBV27 . CASSPVGSNQPQHF TGTGCCAGCAGTCCAGTGGGCTCCAATCAGCCCCAGCATTTT
TRBJ2-7 . TRBV20-1 TRBD1 CSADPGQGTYEQYF TGCAGTGCCGATCCGGGACAGGGCACCTACGAGCAGTACTTC
TRBJ1-1 . TRBV20-1 . CSARGQGYTEAFF TGCAGTGCTAGAGGGCAGGGGTACACTGAAGCTTTCTTT
TRBJ1-5 . TRBV7-9 . CASSGKGIDRPQHF TGTGCCAGCAGCGGGAAGGGGATTGACAGGCCCCAGCATTTT
TRBJ1-6 . TRBV7-9 . CASSVSDTTLSPLHF TGTGCCAGCAGCGTATCGGACACTACCCTTTCACCCCTCCACTTT
TRBJ1-5 . TRBV29-1 . CSVEEGGNQPQHF TGCAGCGTTGAGGAGGGTGGCAATCAGCCCCAGCATTTT
TRBJ2-2 many TRBV9 . CASSIRTGGGELFF TGTGCCAGCAGCATTCGGACCGGCGGGGGGGAGCTGTTTTTT
TRBJ1-5 . TRBV5-1 . CASSPEGGRSTQHF TGCGCCAGCAGCCCGGAGGGGGGCCGCAGCACCCAGCATTTT
TRBJ1-6 . TRBV7-2 TRBD1 CASNISHRGTGNSPLHF TGTGCCAGCAACATCTCACACAGAGGGACAGGCAATTCACCCCTCCACTTT
TRBJ1-1 . TRBV5-1 . CASSLLGTTEAFF TGCGCCAGCAGCTTGCTCGGTACCACTGAAGCTTTCTTT
TRBJ1-2 few TRBV12-3/TRBV12-4 . CASRRHQGGSTF TGTGCCAGCAGACGACATCAGGGAGGTAGTACCTTC
TRBJ2-1 few TRBV12-3/TRBV12-4 TRBD1 CASSQTGGDDPNEQFF TGTGCCAGCAGCCAAACAGGGGGCGACGACCCCAATGAGCAGTTCTTC
TRBJ1-3 few TRBV5-1 . CASSRLGAGNTIYF TGCGCCAGCAGCCGTCTAGGGGCTGGAAACACCATATATTTT
TRBJ1-1 few TRBV29-1 . CSVVDGMNTEAFF TGCAGCGTTGTTGACGGGATGAACACTGAAGCTTTCTTT
TRBJ2-1 . TRBV25-1 . CASSRGGGGTDEQFF TGTGCCAGCAGTCGGGGAGGGGGGGGAACTGATGAGCAGTTCTTC